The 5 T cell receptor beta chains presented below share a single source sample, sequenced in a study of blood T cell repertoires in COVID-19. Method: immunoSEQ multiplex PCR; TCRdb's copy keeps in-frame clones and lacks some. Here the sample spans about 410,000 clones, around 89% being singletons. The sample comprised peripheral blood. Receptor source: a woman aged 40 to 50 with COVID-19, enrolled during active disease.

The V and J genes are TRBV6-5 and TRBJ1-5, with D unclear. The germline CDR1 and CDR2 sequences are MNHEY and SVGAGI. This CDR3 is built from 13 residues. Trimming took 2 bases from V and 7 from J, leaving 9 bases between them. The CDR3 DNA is TGTGCCAGCAGTTACGGGGAGGAGCAGCCCCAGCATTTT. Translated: CASSYGEEQPQHF.

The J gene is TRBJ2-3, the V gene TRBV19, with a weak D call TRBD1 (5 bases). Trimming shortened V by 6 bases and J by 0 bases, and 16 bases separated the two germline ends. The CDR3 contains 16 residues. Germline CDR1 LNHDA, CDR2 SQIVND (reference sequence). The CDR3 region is CASRGARTTSTDTQYF. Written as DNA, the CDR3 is TGTGCCAGTAGAGGGGCCAGGACAACTAGCACAGATACGCAGTATTTT.

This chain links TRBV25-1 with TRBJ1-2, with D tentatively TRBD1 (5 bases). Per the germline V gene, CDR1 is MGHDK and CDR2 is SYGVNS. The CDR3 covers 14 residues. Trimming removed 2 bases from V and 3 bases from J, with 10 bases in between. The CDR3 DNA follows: TGTGCCAGCAGTGAACGCGGGACGGACTATGGCTACACCTTC. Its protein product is CASSERGTDYGYTF.

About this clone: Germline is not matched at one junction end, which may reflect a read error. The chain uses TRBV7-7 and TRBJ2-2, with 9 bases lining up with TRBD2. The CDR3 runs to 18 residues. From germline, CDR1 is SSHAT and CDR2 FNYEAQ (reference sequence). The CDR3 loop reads CASSSLTRGGAGTGELFF. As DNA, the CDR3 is TGTGCTAGCAGCTCTCTCACTCGCGGGGGGGCCGGAACCGGGGAGCTGTTTTTT. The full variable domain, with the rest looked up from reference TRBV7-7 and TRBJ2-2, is GAGVSQSPRYKVTKRGQDVTLRCDPISSHATLYWYQQALGQGPEFLTYFNYEAQPDKSGLPSDRFSAERPEGSISTLTIQRTEQRDSAMYRCASSSLTRGGAGTGELFFGEGSRLTVL.

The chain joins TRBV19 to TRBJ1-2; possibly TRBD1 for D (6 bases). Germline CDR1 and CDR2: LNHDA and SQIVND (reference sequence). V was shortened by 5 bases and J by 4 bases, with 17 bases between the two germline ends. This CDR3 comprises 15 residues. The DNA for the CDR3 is TGTGCCAGTAGTCATACCACACAGGGATTCTATGGCTACACCTTC. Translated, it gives CASSHTTQGFYGYTF.